This T cell receptor beta chain is from a study of cytomegalovirus exposure and HLA in healthy donors. The overall study: Across some 400 genotyped donors, more than 75% landed in the Caucasian-associated ancestry cluster. Findings and limits, study-wide: Immune exposure information comprised only CMV serostatus. A later analysis reportedly identified an Asian-associated ancestry cluster as carrying fewer N-insertions than the roughly 600-donor mean. In a later analysis, a missense DCLRE1C variant was linked to TCR beta V- and J-gene trimming.

Germline V lookup: CDR1 KGHSH, CDR2 LQKENI. Trimming took 3 bases from V and 8 from J, leaving 14 bases between them. The CDR3 has 15 residues. This clone was counted once. As yet, its antigen is unknown. Amplification used 60 Vbeta primers and 13 Jbeta primers. TCRdb keeps only in-frame clones here, not all; method: immunoSEQ multiplex PCR. The data contain about 160,000 clones, roughly four fifths of them singletons. The sequence came from a man in his forties or fifties in good health and CMV-seropositive. Sequencing used PBMCs. The V and J genes are TRBV18 and TRBJ1-6, with D hard to call. CDR3 protein: CASSPVVSGDSPLHF. For the CDR3, the DNA is TGTGCCAGCTCACCGGTAGTAAGCGGAGATTCACCCCTCCACTTT.